Presented here are 32 T cell receptor beta chains from one specimen sequenced in a study of CD8 T cells in ankylosing spondylitis. MiXCR, applied by TCRdb to the 5' RACE reads, yields one record per CDR3 protein. This sample has around 120,000 distinct CDR3 sequences, with around 24% found just once. Sequences were obtained from synovial fluid, either unsorted or a sorted T cell fraction (not recorded which). These receptors were collected from a male donor with ankylosing spondylitis.

This chain's CDR3 is CATADGDQPQHF. The CDR3 nucleotides read TGTGCCACCGCTGACGGGGATCAGCCCCAGCATTTT. The chain couples TRBV24-1 to TRBJ1-5, with unresolved D. The germline gives CDR1 KGHDR, CDR2 SFDVKD. This CDR3 spans 12 amino acids. V was shortened by 9 bases and J by 5 bases, with 10 bases between the two germline ends.

This clonotype was observed at least ten times. The gene calls are TRBV12-3 or TRBV12-4 and TRBJ2-1; tentatively, D is TRBD2 (5 bases). This CDR3 spans 17 amino acids. V was pared by 3 bases and J by 7 bases, with 22 bases between. In DNA, the CDR3 is TGTGCCAGCAGTTTCTTGTTTTTCGCGGGCACCCGGAATGAGCAGTTCTTC. Translated: CASSFLFFAGTRNEQFF.

The chain joins TRBV5-5 to TRBJ1-2; no clear D gene. Germline V gives CDR1 SGHKS, CDR2 YYEKEE (reference sequence). The CDR3 runs 14 residues. Trimming stripped 0 bases from V and 3 bases from J, with 9 bases between. CDR3 sequence reads: CASSLEIRDYGYTF. CDR3 nucleotide sequence: TGTGCCAGCAGCTTGGAGATTCGAGACTATGGCTACACCTTC.

The chain is built from TRBV19 and TRBJ1-5; 7 nucleotides line up with TRBD1. The germline gives CDR1 LNHDA, CDR2 SQIVND (reference sequence). This CDR3 comprises 17 residues. Unmatched junction bases numbered 12, after V lost 7 bases and J lost 0 bases. CDR3 protein: CASTLTRTGHSNQPQHF. As DNA, the CDR3 is TGTGCCAGTACCCTCACCCGGACAGGCCATAGCAATCAGCCCCAGCATTTT.

This clonotype appeared many times. V usage is TRBV27 and J usage is TRBJ1-2, with TRBD1 as a possible D gene (5 bases). CDR1 is MNHEY and CDR2 is SMNVEV in the germline V gene (reference sequence). The V and J ends lost 5 bases and 4 bases respectively, with 14 bases between them. The CDR3 is made up of 14 amino acids. The DNA for the CDR3 is TGTGCCAGCAGTCCCCCGGGGCAAACCTATGGCTACACCTTC. This codes for CASSPPGQTYGYTF.

The chain employs TRBV2 and TRBJ2-7; 8 nucleotides align to TRBD2. The germline gives CDR1 SNHLY, CDR2 FYNNEI. Trimming took 7 bases from V and 3 from J; bases not matched to a gene: 5. The CDR3 is 13 residues long. CDR3 DNA sequence: TGTGCCAGCAACGGGGGACTAGTCTACGAGCAGTACTTC. Its translation is CASNGGLVYEQYF.

The chain uses TRBV11-2 and TRBJ2-2; maybe TRBD1 (6 bases). Germline loops: CDR1 SGHAT, CDR2 FQNNGV. Between the trimmed V and J ends, which lost 5 bases and 3 bases, there was a span of 13 bases. This CDR3 is built from 15 residues. DNA of the CDR3: TGTGCCAGCAGCCCAAACAGGGTTCACACCGGGGAGCTGTTTTTT. Translated: CASSPNRVHTGELFF.

This chain joins TRBV20-1 and TRBJ2-1; D is possibly TRBD2 (5 bases). This CDR3 contains 13 residues. Germline V gene lookup returns CDR1 DFQATT and CDR2 SNEGSKA (reference sequence). V lost 3 bases to trimming and J lost 2 bases, with 8 bases between them. CDR3 in DNA: TGCAGTGCTAGTGGGAGAACCTACAATGAGCAGTTCTTC. This translates into CSASGRTYNEQFF.

In its sample, this clonotype was seen a few times. The chain recombines TRBV21-1 with TRBJ1-3; TRBD1, as called in the table, went unchecked against the DNA. TRBV21-1 is a pseudogene segment. The CDR3 loop spans 17 amino acids. The CDR3 DNA is TGTGCCAGCAGCAAAGGAGGACAGGGGAACGCTGGAAACACCATATATTTT. Translated: CASSKGGQGNAGNTIYF.

V and J are TRBV20-1 and TRBJ2-3, with D unclear. The CDR3 length is 16 residues. V was clipped by 1 base and J by 2 bases, with 16 bases between them. CDR1 is DFQATT and CDR2 is SNEGSKA in the germline V gene (reference sequence). The CDR3: CSARVALGGVTDTQYF. CDR3 coding DNA: TGCAGTGCTAGAGTAGCCTTGGGTGGGGTCACAGATACGCAGTATTTT.

The chain combines TRBV18 with TRBJ1-1; D call uncertain. CDR3 length: 12 amino acids. Germline V gene data show CDR1 as KGHSH and CDR2 as LQKENI. Trimming removed 1 base from V and 6 bases from J, with 6 bases in between. This chain's CDR3 is CASSPLQSEAFF. The CDR3 DNA reads as TGTGCCAGCTCACCACTACAGTCTGAAGCTTTCTTT.

The J gene is TRBJ2-3, the V gene TRBV12-3 or TRBV12-4; 10 bases are shared with TRBD1. The CDR3 contains 15 residues. The trim removed 5 bases at V and 4 bases at J, leaving 6 bases unmatched. The CDR3 nucleotides are TGTGCCAGCAGTAGGACAGGGGGGAGTTCAGATACGCAGTATTTT. Residues: CASSRTGGSSDTQYF.

V and J are TRBV20-1 and TRBJ2-1, with TRBD2 identical over 8 bases. CDR3 length equals 14 residues. Per germline, CDR1 DFQATT and CDR2 SNEGSKA (reference sequence). V gave up 4 bases and J gave up 7 bases; unmatched junction bases: 9. The CDR3 protein is CSAIPGGPWNEQFF. CDR3 coding DNA: TGCAGTGCTATACCGGGAGGGCCTTGGAATGAGCAGTTCTTC.

This clonotype appeared a few times. Here the CDR3 DNA reads TGTGCCAGCAGTGAAGCATCAGGGCCGGGGCAGCCCCAGCATTTT. It specifies CASSEASGPGQPQHF. The chain couples TRBV6-1 to TRBJ1-5, with a tentative D call TRBD1 (5 bases). The CDR3 covers 15 residues. Germline V CDR1 and CDR2: MNHNS, SASEGT. Trimming took 0 bases from V and 7 from J, leaving 13 bases between them.

This rearrangement joins TRBV12-3 or TRBV12-4 to TRBJ1-4, with 8 bases lining up with TRBD1. The J segment lost 8 bases and the V segment lost 4 bases, leaving 3 bases of the junction unmatched. CDR3 length: 13 amino acids. CDR3 in DNA: TGTGCCAGCAGTTCGGCAGGGGGCGAAAAACTGTTTTTT. This encodes CASSSAGGEKLFF.

This clonotype was counted many times. The genes are TRBV3-1 and TRBJ2-7, with a possible D match to TRBD2 (5 bases). The CDR3 runs 17 residues. The V gene lost 0 bases and the J gene lost 3 bases, with 18 bases spanning the gap. The germline CDR1 and CDR2 sequences are LGHDT and YNNKEL (reference sequence). The CDR3 region has the DNA TGTGCCAGCAGCCAAGAAGTTCCAGAGGGTCTAAGCTACGAGCAGTACGTC. It yields the protein CASSQEVPEGLSYEQYV.

This clonotype showed up just a few times. The CDR3 bases are TGTGCCACCAGCACGAAGGAGGAGCCCACAGATACGCAGTATTTT. Translated, it gives CATSTKEEPTDTQYF. The chain is built from TRBV15 and TRBJ2-3, with a weak D call TRBD2 (5 bases). The V and J ends lost 4 bases and 2 bases respectively, with 13 bases between them. CDR3 length: 15 residues. In germline, CDR1 is LNHNV, CDR2 YYDKDF (reference sequence).

This chain uses TRBV7-7 with TRBJ2-3; TRBD2 matches 8 bases. Germline V gene lookup returns CDR1 SSHAT and CDR2 FNYEAQ (reference sequence). J was trimmed by 2 bases and V by 2 bases; bases with no gene match: 6. This CDR3 is 16 amino acids long. The CDR3 loop is CASSLSTSGTTDTQYF. In nucleotides, the CDR3 is TGTGCCAGCAGCTTAAGTACTAGCGGTACCACAGATACGCAGTATTTT.

The chain employs TRBV28 and TRBJ2-7, with D possibly being TRBD1 (5 bases). Trimming stripped 3 bases from V and 3 bases from J, with 9 bases between. Germline-derived CDR1 and CDR2 are MDHEN and SYDVKM. This CDR3 spans 13 amino acids. The CDR3 is CASSLGLGYEQYF. CDR3 coding DNA: TGTGCCAGCAGTTTGGGGCTTGGCTACGAGCAGTACTTC. The full variable domain, its missing parts supplied by reference TRBV28 and TRBJ2-7, is DVKVTQSSRYLVKRTGEKVFLECVQDMDHENMFWYRQDPGLGLRLIYFSYDVKMKEKGDIPEGYSVSREKKERFSLILESASTNQTSMYLCASSLGLGYEQYFGPGTRLTVT.

This clonotype occurred a few times. This chain connects TRBV25-1 to TRBJ2-1, with D possibly being TRBD1 (6 bases). The CDR3 is 15 amino acids. V gave up 1 base and J gave up 4 bases, with 11 bases separating them. Germline CDR1 reads MGHDK; CDR2 reads SYGVNS. The CDR3 DNA sequence: TGTGCCAGCAGTGAATTACAAAGGGGGTACAATGAGCAGTTCTTC. Translated, it gives CASSELQRGYNEQFF.

The table lists this clonotype with a few counts. The chain recombines TRBV24-1 with TRBJ2-1; 7 nucleotides agree with TRBD2. V lost 5 bases to trimming and J lost 0 bases; unmatched junction nucleotides: 12. CDR3 length: 18 residues. Germline loops: CDR1 KGHDR, CDR2 SFDVKD. This chain's CDR3 is CATSALASGWSSYNEQFF. CDR3 DNA sequence: TGTGCCACCAGTGCCCTCGCTAGCGGTTGGAGCTCCTACAATGAGCAGTTCTTC.

The chain employs TRBV24-1 and TRBJ2-1; D is perhaps TRBD1 or TRBD2 (5 bases each). Trimming cost V 4 bases and J 14 bases, with 17 bases left between them. The CDR3 totals 13 residues. The V gene's germline CDR1 is KGHDR and CDR2 SFDVKD. CDR3 DNA: TGTGCCACCAGTGAACCCGGGACGGCGAGGGAGTTCTTC. Residues: CATSEPGTAREFF.

This clonotype was observed a few times. The chain uses TRBV7-9 and TRBJ2-3; TRBD1 agrees at 7 bases. J gave up 4 bases and V 5 bases, and 15 bases lay outside the gene matches. Looked up from germline, CDR1 is SEHNR and CDR2 is FQNEAQ (reference sequence). The CDR3 length is 17 residues. The CDR3 DNA reads as TGTGCCAGCAGCCTATCACTGACAGGGATCGGCGCAGATACGCAGTATTTT. It specifies CASSLSLTGIGADTQYF.

This clonotype has more than one count but fewer than ten. The chain joins TRBV5-1 to TRBJ2-2; the D gene is possibly TRBD1 (5 bases). V was trimmed by 1 base and J by 5 bases, leaving 12 bases between them. This CDR3 region has 15 residues. The germline gives CDR1 SGHRS, CDR2 YFSETQ. CDR3 sequence: CASSLQEQGTGELFF. In DNA, the CDR3 is TGCGCCAGCAGCTTGCAGGAGCAGGGAACCGGGGAGCTGTTTTTT.

This chain uses TRBV7-4 with TRBJ2-7; D might be TRBD1 (6 bases). The length of the CDR3 is 17 residues. Germline V gene lookup returns CDR1 SGHVT and CDR2 SQSDAQ. The V end lost 5 bases, the J end lost 2 bases, and 22 bases lay between the germline ends. CDR3 in DNA: TGTGCCAGCAGCCAAAGGTCCTCCGGGACACTCACCTACGAGCAGTACTTC. This gives the protein CASSQRSSGTLTYEQYF. Variable domain in full (rest from reference TRBV7-4 and TRBJ2-7): GAGVSQSPRYKVAKRGRDVALRCDSISGHVTLYWYRQTLGQGSEVLTYSQSDAQRDKSGRPSGRFSAERPERSVSTLKIQRTEQGDSAVYLCASSQRSSGTLTYEQYFGPGTRLTVT.

Comment on this clonotype: Given a much more abundant clone one base away, this may be a read error. The rearrangement links TRBV5-1 to TRBJ2-5, with D maybe TRBD2 (6 bases). The CDR3 spans 15 residues. With 0 bases removed from V and 4 bases from J, the gap between germline ends came to 13 bases. In germline, CDR1 is SGHRS, CDR2 YFSETQ. CDR3 bases: TGCGCCAGCAGCTTGGCCGGCGGACTACGAGAGACCCAGTACTTC. Translated, it gives CASSLAGGLRETQYF.

The chain joins TRBV28 to TRBJ2-3; TRBD2 matches 14 bases. The length of the CDR3 is 18 residues. V lost 4 bases to trimming and J lost 0 bases; unmatched junction nucleotides: 6. From germline, CDR1 is MDHEN and CDR2 SYDVKM. CDR3 in amino acids: CASSSHGTSGSSTDTQYF. Written as DNA, the CDR3 is TGTGCCAGCAGTTCTCACGGGACTAGCGGGAGTAGCACAGATACGCAGTATTTT. The complete variable domain, with remaining parts taken from reference TRBV28 and TRBJ2-3, reads DVKVTQSSRYLVKRTGEKVFLECVQDMDHENMFWYRQDPGLGLRLIYFSYDVKMKEKGDIPEGYSVSREKKERFSLILESASTNQTSMYLCASSSHGTSGSSTDTQYFGPGTRLTVL.

DNA of the CDR3: TGTGCCAGCAGCCTGGGGCGGGGCACCCCCTCGAATGAGCAGTTCTTC. It codes for CASSLGRGTPSNEQFF. The genes are TRBV5-4 and TRBJ2-1; D may be TRBD2 (6 bases). From germline, CDR1 is SGHNT and CDR2 YYREEE (reference sequence). With 4 bases removed from V and 7 bases from J, the gap between germline ends came to 21 bases. This CDR3 is 16 amino acids long. Full variable domain (outside the CDR3, taken from reference TRBV5-4 and TRBJ2-1): ETGVTQSPTHLIKTRGQQVTLRCSSQSGHNTVSWYQQALGQGPQFIFQYYREEENGRGNFPPRFSGLQFPNYSSELNVNALELDDSALYLCASSLGRGTPSNEQFFGPGTRLTVL.

The rearrangement joins TRBV7-7 to TRBJ2-1; 7 bases line up with TRBD1. This CDR3 contains 14 residues. With V trimmed by 5 bases and J by 8 bases, 9 bases remained unmatched. Germline V CDR1 and CDR2: SSHAT, FNYEAQ (reference sequence). The CDR3 is CASSRTTGVHEQFF. The CDR3 DNA is TGTGCCAGCAGCCGTACCACAGGGGTGCATGAGCAGTTCTTC.

In this sample, this clonotype turned up a few times. The J gene is TRBJ2-1, the V gene TRBV12-3 or TRBV12-4, with 11 bases that match TRBD1. With V trimmed by 4 bases and J by 10 bases, 9 bases remained unmatched. The length of the CDR3 is 15 residues. In DNA form, the CDR3 reads TGTGCCAGCAGTTCCCCGGACAGGGGGCGCTGGGAGCAGTTCTTC. It encodes CASSSPDRGRWEQFF.

Ten or more counts support this clonotype. CDR3 residues: CASSPDDAAAPFAYF. CDR3 sequence (DNA): TGTGCCAGCAGCCCTGATGACGCCGCAGCCCCTTTTGCGTATTTT. The chain employs TRBV12-3 or TRBV12-4 and TRBJ2-3, with D unclear. The V gene lost 6 bases and the J gene lost 14 bases, with 27 bases spanning the gap. The CDR3 loop spans 15 amino acids.

This sequence joins TRBV29-1 and TRBJ2-1, with D possibly being TRBD2 (6 bases). V gave up 1 base and J gave up 0 bases, with 7 bases separating them. The CDR3 runs 14 residues. Germline assignment: CDR1 SQVTM and CDR2 ANQGSEA. The CDR3, as DNA: TGCAGCGTTGAAGCGGGGGTCTCCTACAATGAGCAGTTCTTC. This codes for CSVEAGVSYNEQFF.